This T cell receptor (beta chain) was sequenced for a study of Tregs in tolerant kidney transplant recipients. Turning to this clone: The antigen remains undetermined.

CD4+CD25+CD127- Tregs, CD4+CD25- non-Tregs, CD4 and CD8 cells were sorted. Assay used: immunoSEQ multiplex PCR; TCRdb lists only in-frame clones, some missing. Of around 20,000 clones in the sample, around four fifths were seen once. The study's findings and limits: The small number of patients limits these findings pending further validation. No direct test of biological reproducibility was done here.

The receptor's source is a human donor in good health. Sequences were obtained from Tregs from blood.

CDR3 coding DNA: TGTGCCAGCTCACCCGGGTTCGAAAAACTGTTTTTT. It codes for CASSPGFEKLFF. This sequence joins TRBV18 and TRBJ1-4; D unresolved. Trimming took off 3 bases at V and 8 bases at J, with 7 bases between the two ends. Germline lookup yields CDR1 KGHSH and CDR2 LQKENI. CDR3 size: 12 residues.